The 20 T cell receptor beta chains below come from one sample, sequenced in a study of tumor and adjacent non-tumor tissue in lung cancer. TCRbeta libraries were built with three rounds of nested PCR, modified from ARM-PCR. TCRdb re-analysed the multiplex PCR reads in MiXCR, keeping a single row per CDR3 protein. The data contain 75,000 to 90,000 distinct CDR3 sequences, 75% to 85% of them singletons. This sample's RNA came from whole unsorted tissue. The normal lung tissue was taken more than 3 cm from the tumor edge. The sequencing input was distant non-tumor lung tissue. These receptors all come from a woman aged 50 to 60 with non-small cell lung cancer.

A remark on this clonotype: One junction end disagrees with the germline gene, perhaps due to a read error. The chain has TRBV7-6 and TRBJ1-6; unclear D gene. The germline CDR1 and CDR2 sequences are SGHVS and FNYEAQ. This CDR3 has 14 residues. The CDR3 reads CGSSLTSYNSPLYF. CDR3 bases: TGTGGCAGCAGCTTAACAAGCTATAATTCACCCCTCTACTTT.

As to this clonotype: Germline and junction disagree at one end, which may indicate a read error. The CDR3 coding sequence is TGTGCCGGCAGCTTGTCCGTGACTAGCGCAGATACGCAGTATTTT. It specifies CAGSLSVTSADTQYF. V is TRBV5-4 and J is TRBJ2-3; the match to TRBD2 covers 8 bases. The CDR3 totals 15 residues. From germline, CDR1 is SGHNT and CDR2 YYREEE (reference sequence). The whole variable domain, filled in from reference TRBV5-4 and TRBJ2-3, reads ETGVTQSPTHLIKTRGQQVTLRCSSQSGHNTVSWYQQALGQGPQFIFQYYREEENGRGNFPPRFSGLQFPNYSSELNVNALELDDSALYLCAGSLSVTSADTQYFGPGTRLTVL.

On this clonotype: The junction does not match germline at one end; this may be a read error. The rearrangement joins TRBV10-3 to TRBJ2-2, with TRBD2 matching over 10 bases. Germline loops: CDR1 ENHRY, CDR2 SYGVKD. The CDR3 sequence is 15 residues long. CDR3 coding DNA: TGTGCCATGAGTGATCAGCGGGAGGGCACAGGGGAGCTGTTTTTT. Protein: CAMSDQREGTGELFF.

This chain links TRBV28 with TRBJ1-1; D unresolved. V gave up 6 bases and J gave up 13 bases, with 21 bases separating them. Germline-derived CDR1 and CDR2 are MDHEN and SYDVKM. The CDR3 loop spans 13 amino acids. CDR3 in DNA: TGTGCCAGCAGCCTGACAATGAACACTGACGATTTCTTT. Amino acid sequence: CASSLTMNTDDFF.

As concerns this clonotype: The junction departs from the called germline gene at one end, perhaps through a read error. The gene calls are TRBV4-1 and TRBJ2-6, with unresolved D. There are 14 residues in the CDR3. Germline CDR1 MGHRA, CDR2 YSYEKL. Here the CDR3 DNA reads TGCGACAGCAGCAAAGATTCCGGGGCCAACGTCCTGACTTTC. This translates into CDSSKDSGANVLTF.

CDR3 sequence: CASISGLDTGELFF. DNA for the CDR3: TGTGCCAGCATAAGCGGGTTGGACACCGGGGAGCTGTTTTTT. The genes are TRBV6-5 and TRBJ2-2; possibly TRBD2 for D (6 bases). The CDR3 sequence is 14 residues long. Trimming pared 7 bases from V and 3 bases from J, leaving 12 bases between. Germline V gene data show CDR1 as MNHEY and CDR2 as SVGAGI.

This rearrangement joins TRBV6-1 to TRBJ2-1; 10 bases agree with TRBD2. The trim removed 8 bases at V and 5 bases at J, leaving 9 bases unmatched. The CDR3 is made up of 15 amino acids. Germline CDR1 is MNHNS and CDR2 is SASEGT. DNA for the CDR3: TGTGCCAGCGGATCCGGACTAGCGGACCACAATGAGCAGTTCTTC. The encoded protein is CASGSGLADHNEQFF.

This clonotype was recorded only once. Because the CDR3 is missing its conserved closing phenylalanine or tryptophan, this is likely a read error. The limits of the CDR3 on the DNA are not certain, so only TCRdb's listed CDR3 is given. The V call is TRBV11-1, the J call TRBJ2-1; the table's D call, TRBD1, was not checked against the DNA. 12 amino acids form the CDR3, both terminal residues included. The germline gives CDR1 SGHAT, CDR2 FQDESV (reference sequence). The CDR3 region is CATSHVNNEQSL.

On this clonotype itself: The junction differs from germline at one of its ends, possibly a read error. The chain couples TRBV5-1 to TRBJ2-7; TRBD2 matches at 9 bases. This CDR3 comprises 14 residues. Germline V gene data show CDR1 as SGHRS and CDR2 as YFSETQ. The CDR3 is CTSSPLAGVDEQYF. The CDR3, as DNA: TGCACCAGCAGCCCCTTAGCGGGAGTAGACGAGCAGTACTTC.

The rearrangement uses TRBV29-1 and TRBJ2-7; a weak D match, TRBD2 (6 bases). CDR1 SQVTM and CDR2 ANQGSEA come from the germline V gene. This CDR3 region has 12 residues. The CDR3 sequence: CSVMESGDEQYF. The CDR3 nucleotides are TGCAGTGTTATGGAGTCGGGGGACGAGCAGTACTTC.

This clonotype was seen a few times. One end of the junction varies from germline; a read error may be responsible. The chain carries TRBV19 and TRBJ2-4; no reliable D call. CDR3 length: 13 amino acids. CDR1 LNHDA and CDR2 SQIVND come from the germline V gene (reference sequence). CDR3 loop: CASTPSTKNIQYF. CDR3 DNA: TGTGCCAGTACCCCTTCCACGAAAAACATTCAGTATTTC.

About this clonotype itself: Germline is not matched at one junction end, which may reflect a read error. The chain joins TRBV4-1 to TRBJ2-3; no firm D call. Germline V CDR1 and CDR2: MGHRA, YSYEKL. The CDR3 covers 14 residues. This chain's CDR3 is CASSHGTITDTQYF. The CDR3 nucleotides read TGCGCTAGCAGCCACGGTACTATCACGGATACACAGTATTTT.

As for this clonotype: The junction departs from the called germline gene at one end, perhaps through a read error. The chain uses TRBV5-4 and TRBJ2-5; D possibly corresponds to TRBD2 (6 bases). The CDR3 is 16 amino acids. Germline CDR1 and CDR2: SGHNT and YYREEE (reference sequence). CDR3 sequence (DNA): TGTGTCAGCAGCCCAATACCCCTCGGAGGGCTGGAGACCCAGTACTTC. Translated, it gives CVSSPIPLGGLETQYF.

This clonotype was picked up a small number of times. CDR3 in amino acids: CASSARGQGSSYEQYF. The CDR3 nucleotides read TGTGCCAGCAGCGCCCGGGGACAGGGTAGCTCCTACGAGCAGTACTTC. This chain links TRBV2 with TRBJ2-7; TRBD1 aligns across 9 bases. Germline V gene lookup returns CDR1 SNHLY and CDR2 FYNNEI. Losses at the gene ends were 6 bases for V and 0 bases for J; bases not matched to a gene: 9. CDR3 length: 16 residues.

For this clonotype: A read error may account for a junction end that differs from germline. Written as DNA, the CDR3 is TGCAACGTTGGGGAGGGACAGGACAATACTGAAGCTTTCTTT. It yields the protein CNVGEGQDNTEAFF. The chain joins TRBV29-1 to TRBJ1-1; 8 nucleotides line up with TRBD1. CDR3 length equals 14 residues. Germline V gene data show CDR1 as SQVTM and CDR2 as ANQGSEA.

About this clonotype itself: One junction end does not reproduce the germline sequence, and a read error may be involved. The genes are TRBV6-1 and TRBJ1-2, with D unresolved. Germline V gives CDR1 MNHNS, CDR2 SASEGT. The CDR3 runs 14 residues. This CDR3 is CTSSRRTVEYGYTF. The CDR3 DNA reads TGTACCAGCAGTCGCCGAACAGTGGAATATGGCTACACTTTC.

This clonotype has a handful of counts. The J gene is TRBJ1-3, the V gene TRBV9, with unresolved D. Trimming shortened V by 1 base and J by 0 bases, and 11 bases separated the two germline ends. The germline V gene has CDR1 SGDLS and CDR2 YYNGEE. This CDR3 contains 16 residues. CDR3 bases: TGTGCCAGCAGCGTATGGTCTGCCGACTCTGGAAACACCATATATTTT. It specifies CASSVWSADSGNTIYF.

To note about this clonotype: The final CDR3 position lacks the conserved phenylalanine or tryptophan, pointing to a likely read error. This sequence joins TRBV10-3 and TRBJ2-5, with no clear D. The CDR3 spans 14 residues. Germline assignment: CDR1 ENHRY and CDR2 SYGVKD. This CDR3 reads CVTAASRDQETQYL. The CDR3 bases are TGTGTAACTGCAGCGTCAAGGGACCAAGAGACCCAGTACCTC.

The chain links TRBV12-3 or TRBV12-4 to TRBJ1-5; D is undetermined. Deletions cut 2 bases from V and 9 bases from J, with 14 bases between. This CDR3 contains 14 residues. CDR3 protein: CASSLNMGSRPQHF. DNA for the CDR3: TGTGCCAGCAGTTTAAACATGGGAAGTCGGCCCCAGCATTTT.

In the case of this clonotype: This may be a read error: a much more frequent sequence differs by one nucleotide. V and J are TRBV5-4 and TRBJ2-4; weak D call: TRBD2 (6 bases). CDR1 SGHNT and CDR2 YYREEE come from the germline V gene (reference sequence). The CDR3 spans 16 residues. The CDR3 coding sequence is TGTGCCAGCAGCTTAGATCTAGGAGGGGCCAAAAAGATTCAGTACTTC. Translating it yields CASSLDLGGAKKIQYF. Full variable domain (missing parts from reference TRBV5-4 and TRBJ2-4): ETGVTQSPTHLIKTRGQQVTLRCSSQSGHNTVSWYQQALGQGPQFIFQYYREEENGRGNFPPRFSGLQFPNYSSELNVNALELDDSALYLCASSLDLGGAKKIQYFGAGTRLSVL.